The clone carrying this T cell receptor (beta chain) was detected ten times or more. The entry originates in a study of patients with pleural tuberculosis. TCRdb independently ran MiXCR on the reads; one entry per CDR3 protein. The sample yields about 50,000 distinct CDR3 sequences, around 6.7% seen once. This sequence was found in a human donor with pleural tuberculosis.

CDR3 protein: CSAKYQGHYGYTF. CDR3 nucleotide sequence: TGCAGTGCTAAGTACCAGGGTCACTATGGCTACACCTTC. The rearrangement uses TRBV20-1 and TRBJ1-2; D may be TRBD1 (5 bases). The CDR3 sequence is 13 residues long. The V end was cut by 4 bases, the J end by 3 bases, with 12 bases between. Germline V gives CDR1 DFQATT, CDR2 SNEGSKA (reference sequence).